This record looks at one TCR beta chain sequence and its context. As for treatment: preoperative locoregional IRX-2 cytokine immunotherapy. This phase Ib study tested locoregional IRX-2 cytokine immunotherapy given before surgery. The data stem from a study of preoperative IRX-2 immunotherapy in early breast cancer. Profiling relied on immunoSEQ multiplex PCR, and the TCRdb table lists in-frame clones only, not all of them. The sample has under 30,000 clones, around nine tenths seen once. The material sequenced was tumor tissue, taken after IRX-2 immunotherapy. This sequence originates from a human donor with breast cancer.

The CDR3 coding sequence is TGTGCCAGCAGTAGGGGGGACAGGGGGCAAGGCTACACCTTC. Translating gives CASSRGDRGQGYTF. V usage is TRBV11-2 and J usage is TRBJ1-2; the match to TRBD1 covers 12 bases. Germline assignment: CDR1 SGHAT and CDR2 FQNNGV. The CDR3 spans 14 residues. Unmatched junction bases numbered 7, after V lost 6 bases and J lost 8 bases.